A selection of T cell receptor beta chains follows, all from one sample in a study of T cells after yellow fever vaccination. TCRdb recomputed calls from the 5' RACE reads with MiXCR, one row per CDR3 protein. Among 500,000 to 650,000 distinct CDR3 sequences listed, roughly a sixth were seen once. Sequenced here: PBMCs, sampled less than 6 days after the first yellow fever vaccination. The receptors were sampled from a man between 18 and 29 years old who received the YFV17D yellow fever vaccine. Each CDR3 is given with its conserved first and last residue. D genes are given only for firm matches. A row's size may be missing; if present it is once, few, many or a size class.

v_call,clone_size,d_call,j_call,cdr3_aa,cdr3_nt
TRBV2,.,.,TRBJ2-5,CASSEDRETQYF,TGTGCCAGCAGCGAGGATCGGGAGACCCAGTACTTC
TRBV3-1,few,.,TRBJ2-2,CASSLSRYRTDLTGELFF,TGTGCCAGCAGCCTAAGCCGTTATCGGACAGATCTCACCGGGGAGCTGTTTTTT
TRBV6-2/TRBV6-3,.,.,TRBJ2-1,CASSYPKGVGNEQFF,TGTGCCAGCAGTTACCCCAAGGGGGTGGGTAATGAGCAGTTCTTC
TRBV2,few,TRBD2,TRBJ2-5,CASSPGLAGWYQETQYF,TGTGCCAGCAGCCCGGGACTAGCGGGGTGGTACCAAGAGACCCAGTACTTC
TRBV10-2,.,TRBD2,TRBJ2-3,CASLETSGGAYTQYF,TGCGCCAGCTTGGAAACTAGCGGGGGGGCATATACGCAGTATTTT
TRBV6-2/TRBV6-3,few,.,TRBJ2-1,CASRAGPYDNEQFF,TGTGCCAGCAGAGCAGGGCCCTATGACAATGAGCAGTTCTTC
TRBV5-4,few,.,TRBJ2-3,CASSLILGVETDTQYF,TGTGCCAGCAGCTTGATTCTGGGGGTGGAGACAGATACGCAGTATTTT
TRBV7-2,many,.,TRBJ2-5,CASCRTFLETQYF,TGTGCCAGCTGTCGGACTTTTTTGGAGACCCAGTACTTC
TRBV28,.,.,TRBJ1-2,CASTLRGIDGYTF,TGTGCCAGCACCCTCCGGGGGATCGATGGCTACACCTTC
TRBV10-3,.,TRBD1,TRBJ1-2,CAISETSGTGITDYGYTF,TGTGCCATCAGTGAGACCTCCGGGACAGGCATCACGGACTATGGCTACACCTTC
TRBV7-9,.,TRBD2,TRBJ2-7,CASSVTSGVGEQYF,TGTGCCAGCAGCGTGACTAGCGGGGTTGGGGAGCAGTACTTC
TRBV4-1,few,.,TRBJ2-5,CASSHIGGETQYF,TGCGCCAGCAGCCACATTGGGGGAGAGACCCAGTACTTC
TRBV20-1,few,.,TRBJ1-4,CSAREVGKNVGEKLFF,TGCAGTGCTAGAGAAGTCGGAAAGAATGTGGGTGAAAAACTGTTTTTT
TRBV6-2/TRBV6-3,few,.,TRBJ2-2,CASSHVEDPFNTGELFF,TGTGCCAGCAGCCACGTCGAGGACCCTTTTAACACCGGGGAGCTGTTTTTT
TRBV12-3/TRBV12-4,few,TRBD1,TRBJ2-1,CASSLRQGYNEQFF,TGTGCCAGCAGCCTGAGACAGGGTTACAATGAGCAGTTCTTC
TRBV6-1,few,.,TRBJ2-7,CASSYSDFTYEQYF,TGTGCCAGCAGTTATAGCGACTTCACCTACGAGCAGTACTTC
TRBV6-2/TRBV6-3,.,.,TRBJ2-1,CASSDRGASYNEQFF,TGTGCCAGCAGTGACCGGGGGGCCTCCTACAATGAGCAGTTCTTC
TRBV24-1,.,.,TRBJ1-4,CATSARAGEKLFF,TGTGCCACCAGTGCCAGGGCAGGGGAAAAACTGTTTTTT
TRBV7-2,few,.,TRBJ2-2,CASSLHQGRAGELFF,TGTGCCAGCAGCTTACACCAGGGGAGGGCCGGGGAGCTGTTTTTT
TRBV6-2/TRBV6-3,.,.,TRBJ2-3,CASEDFQDTQYF,TGTGCCAGCGAGGACTTTCAAGATACGCAGTATTTT
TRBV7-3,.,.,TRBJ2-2,CASSLTPGTDTDTGELFF,TGTGCCAGCAGCTTAACGCCCGGCACAGATACGGACACCGGGGAGCTGTTTTTT
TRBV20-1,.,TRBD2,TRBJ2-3,CSAPAGGAFLSTDTQYF,TGCAGTGCCCCTGCCGGGGGGGCCTTTTTGAGCACAGATACGCAGTATTTT
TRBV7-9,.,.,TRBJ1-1,CASSSSGTAEAFF,TGTGCCAGCAGCTCATCAGGGACCGCGGAAGCTTTCTTT
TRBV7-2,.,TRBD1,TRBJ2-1,CASRRDRGHEQFF,TGTGCCAGCAGACGGGACAGGGGACATGAGCAGTTCTTC
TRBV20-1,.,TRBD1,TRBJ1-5,CSASRGGSSNQPQHF,TGCAGTGCTAGTCGAGGGGGCTCCAGCAATCAGCCCCAGCATTTT
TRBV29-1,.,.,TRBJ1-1,CSAEGGAFF,TGCAGCGCCGAAGGTGGGGCTTTCTTT
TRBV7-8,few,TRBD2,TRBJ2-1,CASSTPRASGAYNEQFF,TGTGCCAGCAGCACCCCGCGAGCTAGCGGGGCCTACAATGAGCAGTTCTTC
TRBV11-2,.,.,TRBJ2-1,CASLIQVGASVVLAEQFF,TGTGCCAGCTTGATACAAGTAGGAGCTAGTGTGGTCCTAGCTGAGCAGTTCTTC
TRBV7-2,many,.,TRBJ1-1,CASRLMGTEAFF,TGTGCCAGCAGGTTAATGGGGACTGAAGCTTTCTTT
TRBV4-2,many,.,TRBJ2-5,CASSQGVQETQYF,TGTGCCAGCAGCCAAGGGGTCCAAGAGACCCAGTACTTC
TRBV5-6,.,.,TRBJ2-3,CASRSTRGTDTQYF,TGTGCCAGCAGATCGACTAGAGGGACAGATACGCAGTATTTT